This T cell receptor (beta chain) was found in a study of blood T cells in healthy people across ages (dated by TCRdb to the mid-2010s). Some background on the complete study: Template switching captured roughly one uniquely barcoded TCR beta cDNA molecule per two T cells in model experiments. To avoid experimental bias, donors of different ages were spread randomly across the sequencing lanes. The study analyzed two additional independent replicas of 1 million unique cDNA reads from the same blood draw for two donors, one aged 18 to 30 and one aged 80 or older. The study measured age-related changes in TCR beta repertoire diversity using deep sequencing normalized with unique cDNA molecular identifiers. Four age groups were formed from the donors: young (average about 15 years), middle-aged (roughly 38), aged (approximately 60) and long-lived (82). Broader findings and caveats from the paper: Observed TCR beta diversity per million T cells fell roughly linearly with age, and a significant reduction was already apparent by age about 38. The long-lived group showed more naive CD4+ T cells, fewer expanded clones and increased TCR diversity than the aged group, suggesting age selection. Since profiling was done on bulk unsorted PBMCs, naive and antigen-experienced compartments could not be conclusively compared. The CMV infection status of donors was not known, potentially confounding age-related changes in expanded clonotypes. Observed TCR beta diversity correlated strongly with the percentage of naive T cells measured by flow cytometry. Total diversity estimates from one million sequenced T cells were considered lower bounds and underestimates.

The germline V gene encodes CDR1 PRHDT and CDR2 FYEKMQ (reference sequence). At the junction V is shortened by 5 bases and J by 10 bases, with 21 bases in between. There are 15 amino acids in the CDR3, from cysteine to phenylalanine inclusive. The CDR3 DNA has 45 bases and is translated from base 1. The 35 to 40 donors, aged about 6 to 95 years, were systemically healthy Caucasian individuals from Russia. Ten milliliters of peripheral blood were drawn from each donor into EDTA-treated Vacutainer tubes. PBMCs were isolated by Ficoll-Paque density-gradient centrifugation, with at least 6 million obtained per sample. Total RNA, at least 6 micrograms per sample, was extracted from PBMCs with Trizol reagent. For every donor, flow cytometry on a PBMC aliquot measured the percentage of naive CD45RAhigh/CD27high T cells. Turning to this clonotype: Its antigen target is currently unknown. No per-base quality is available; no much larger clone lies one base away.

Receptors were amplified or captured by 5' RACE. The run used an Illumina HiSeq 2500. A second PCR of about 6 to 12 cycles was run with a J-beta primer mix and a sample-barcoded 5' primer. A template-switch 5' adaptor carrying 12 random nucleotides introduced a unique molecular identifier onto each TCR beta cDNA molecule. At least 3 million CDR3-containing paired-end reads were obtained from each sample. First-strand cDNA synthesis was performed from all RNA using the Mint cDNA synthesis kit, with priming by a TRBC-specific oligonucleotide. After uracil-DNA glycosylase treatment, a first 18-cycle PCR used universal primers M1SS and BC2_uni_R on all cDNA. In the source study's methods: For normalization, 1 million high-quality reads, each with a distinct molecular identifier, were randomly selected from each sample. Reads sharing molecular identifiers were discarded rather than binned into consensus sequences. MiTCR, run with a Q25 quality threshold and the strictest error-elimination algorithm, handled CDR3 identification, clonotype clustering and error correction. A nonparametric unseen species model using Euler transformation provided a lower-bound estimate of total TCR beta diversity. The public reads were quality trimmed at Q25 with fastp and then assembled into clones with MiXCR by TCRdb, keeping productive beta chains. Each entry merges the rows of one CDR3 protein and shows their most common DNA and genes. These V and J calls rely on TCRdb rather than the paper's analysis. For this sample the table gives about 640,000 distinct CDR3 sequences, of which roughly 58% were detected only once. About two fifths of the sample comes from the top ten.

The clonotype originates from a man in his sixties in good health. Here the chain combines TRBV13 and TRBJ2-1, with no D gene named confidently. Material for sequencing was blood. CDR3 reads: CASSRRTTLVREQFF. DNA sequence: TGTGCCAGCAGCCGACGTACCACCTTGGTCCGGGAGCAGTTCTTC. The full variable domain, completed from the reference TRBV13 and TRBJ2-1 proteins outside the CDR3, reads AAGVIQSPRHLIKEKRETATLKCYPIPRHDTVYWYQQGPGQDPQFLISFYEKMQSDKGSIPDRFSAQQFSDYHSELNMSSLELGDSALYFCASSRRTTLVREQFFGPGTRLTVL.